This TCR beta chain was profiled in a study of cytomegalovirus exposure and HLA in healthy donors. Overall study findings and caveats: In vitro checks showed that three CMV-associated chains really do target CMV antigens. In a later analysis, HLA-associated beta chains showed higher expansion and lower generation probabilities than comparable chains.

The primer mix had 60 Vbeta and 13 Jbeta primers. Repertoires were generated with immunoSEQ multiplex PCR, while TCRdb's copy carries only in-frame clones and drops some. Of some 60,000 clones detected, 85% appear once; the ten largest clones hold roughly 10%. On this clone: Antigen specificity is unknown.

The sample consisted of PBMCs. The sequence was collected from a female donor in good health and CMV-seronegative.

This CDR3 is CASSADRGSLSPLHF. As DNA, the CDR3 is TGTGCCAGCAGCGCGGACAGGGGTTCGCTTTCACCCCTCCACTTT. This sequence joins TRBV5-6 and TRBJ1-6, with 9 positions matching TRBD1. V shed 4 bases, J shed 9 bases, and the junction held 8 bases outside the gene matches. The CDR3 is 15 residues long. Germline CDR1 reads SGHDT; CDR2 reads YYEEEE.